This T cell receptor beta chain came from a study of shared clonotypes between healthy human individuals. As defined, naive CD8 cells were CD45RO-negative and positively selected for CCR7, with terminally differentiated effector memory CD45RA+ cells excluded. After removal of 6 bases from V and 1 base from J, the junction contained 12 bases not matched to a gene. The length of the CDR3 is 17 residues. In germline, CDR1 is PRHDT, CDR2 FYEKMQ (reference sequence). Sequenced by immunoSEQ multiplex PCR; TCRdb stores in-frame clones only, minus some. This sample has about 2,100,000 clones, with 85% to 95% found just once.

The sample was naive CD8+ T cells from PBMCs. The receptor was derived from a young man in good health. Some clones in this sample may be carry-over from other donors' samples. J is TRBJ1-1 and V is TRBV13, with 9 bases identical to TRBD1. The CDR3 spells CASRTGRQGVGNTEAFF. As DNA, the CDR3 is TGTGCCAGCAGAACTGGGCGACAGGGGGTAGGGAACACTGAAGCTTTCTTT.